These 8 T cell receptor beta chains were all obtained from the same sample, sequenced in a study of neurological immune-mediated disorders. Each CDR3 protein is one row after TCRdb ran MiXCR on the 5' RACE reads. The sample has roughly 30,000 distinct CDR3 sequences, around 10% seen once. Sequencing was done on a sample of PBMCs. The receptors here all came from a woman aged 60 to 75 in good health.

Notes on this clonotype: An end of the junction does not agree with germline; a read error may underlie this. The chain combines TRBV14 with TRBJ2-7; no clear D gene. Germline V gene sequence: CDR1 SGHDN, CDR2 FVKESK. The CDR3 has 13 residues. For the CDR3, the DNA is TGTGCCAGCAGCCGAGAGTCTGGCGTTCACGACGACTTC. Protein sequence: CASSRESGVHDDF.

Ten or more counts support this clonotype. Here the CDR3 reads CASTYTVGREEQYF. DNA of the CDR3: TGTGCCAGCACGTATACTGTGGGGCGCGAGGAGCAGTACTTC. The rearrangement joins TRBV7-2 to TRBJ2-7, with D perhaps TRBD1 (5 bases). Deletions cut 7 bases from V and 7 bases from J, with 20 bases between. The length of the CDR3 is 14 residues. Per germline, CDR1 SGHTA and CDR2 FQGNSA.

This clonotype was recorded a few times. A read error may be the cause here, since a much bigger clone is one base away. The chain joins TRBV5-1 to TRBJ1-6, with 7 positions matching TRBD1. The germline gives CDR1 SGHRS, CDR2 YFSETQ. J was trimmed by 10 bases and V by 1 base; bases with no gene match: 5. This CDR3 is built from 14 residues. CDR3: CASSLRQGDSPLHF. The CDR3 DNA reads as TGCGCCAGCAGCTTGCGACAGGGAGACTCACCCCTCCACTTT.

The chain has TRBV6-1 and TRBJ2-7; D may be TRBD2 (6 bases). CDR1 is MNHNS and CDR2 is SASEGT in the germline V gene. The V end lost 11 bases, the J end lost 2 bases, and 19 bases lay between the germline ends. This CDR3 has 14 amino acids. CDR3: CASKEGPGPYEQYF. The CDR3 DNA follows: TGTGCCTCAAAGGAGGGTCCAGGGCCCTACGAGCAGTACTTC.

In this sample, this clonotype turned up many times. V usage is TRBV5-6 and J usage is TRBJ2-7; 7 positions agree with TRBD2. The CDR3 has 13 amino acids. Germline V gene data show CDR1 as SGHDT and CDR2 as YYEEEE. V was clipped by 0 bases and J by 6 bases; unmatched bases: 3. DNA for the CDR3: TGTGCCAGCAGCTTGGCCTCGGGGGGCGAGCAGTACTTC. It is translated as CASSLASGGEQYF.

This clonotype was seen many times. DNA of the CDR3: TGTGCCAGCAGCGCGACTGGACTAGCACGCACAGATACGCAGTATTTT. Protein sequence: CASSATGLARTDTQYF. This chain uses TRBV9 with TRBJ2-3; 8 nucleotides line up with TRBD2. The CDR3 is made up of 16 amino acids. CDR1 and CDR2 from the germline V gene are SGDLS and YYNGEE. J gave up 1 base and V 3 bases, and 7 bases lay outside the gene matches.

This clonotype was recorded many times. The chain employs TRBV6-6 and TRBJ1-1; tentatively, D is TRBD1 (6 bases). The CDR3 length is 14 residues. Trimming removed 7 bases at V and 2 bases at J, with 14 bases between. Germline values: CDR1 MNHNY, CDR2 SVGAGI (reference sequence). CDR3 protein: CASTKTGVNTEAFF. The CDR3, as DNA: TGTGCCAGCACTAAGACAGGAGTCAACACTGAAGCTTTCTTT.

This clonotype showed up many times. The rearrangement uses TRBV20-1 and TRBJ1-2, with a tentative D call TRBD1 (5 bases). Trimming pared 6 bases from V and 4 bases from J, leaving 15 bases between. The CDR3 runs to 13 residues. Germline V gene sequence: CDR1 DFQATT, CDR2 SNEGSKA (reference sequence). CDR3 in amino acids: CSANQGAGYGYTF. The DNA of the CDR3 is TGCAGTGCAAATCAGGGCGCTGGCTATGGCTACACCTTC.